Sequencing of this T cell receptor beta chain was carried out in a study of T cell responses to AZD1222 COVID-19 vaccine. Study details: Combined were second doses at about 4 or about 12 weeks. General observations from the study: The peak T cell response came first, and repertoires were sampled only after it. Baseline antibody screening turned up just six seropositive AZD1222 recipients.

Per the germline V gene, CDR1 is MGHDK and CDR2 is SYGVNS. The junction had 10 bases not matched to a gene; V was cut back by 10 bases and J by 5 bases. The CDR3 is 14 residues long. Points on this clone: Its matching antigen is unknown.

Clones were read by immunoSEQ multiplex PCR, and TCRdb kept only the in-frame ones, dropping some. The data show more than 95,000 clones, more than 70% seen once. This chain joins TRBV25-1 and TRBJ2-3; 9 nucleotides agree with TRBD1. The material was peripheral blood, obtained on day 0 of AZD1222 vaccination. This TCR derives from an adult in good health. CDR3 sequence reads: CATTRDRARDTQYF. The CDR3 DNA sequence: TGTGCCACCACCAGGGACAGGGCCAGAGATACGCAGTATTTT. The variable domain in full, with the rest retrieved from reference TRBV25-1 and TRBJ2-3, is EADIYQTPRYLVIGTGKKITLECSQTMGHDKMYWYQQDPGMELHLIHYSYGVNSTEKGDLSSESTVSRIRTEHFPLTLESARPSHTSQYLCATTRDRARDTQYFGPGTRLTVL.